This paragraph covers one T cell receptor (beta chain) sequence. Antigen specificity is unknown. The sample originates from a study of long-term antiretroviral therapy in people with HIV. Notes on the study in general: Control repertoires displayed wider CDR3 length ranges than the HIV repertoires. Transplant-donor-level diversity was not reached after ART, though diversity increased. Every time point showed a repertoire led by clones expanded before ART.

One or more pre-ART and two or more post-ART PBMC samples were available from each donor. This CDR3 has 13 amino acids. Trimming pared 3 bases from V and 2 bases from J, leaving 7 bases between. CDR1 is SGHVS and CDR2 is FNYEAQ in the germline V gene. The run of the v3.0 immunoSEQ assay was at survey level. Repertoires were generated with immunoSEQ multiplex PCR, while TCRdb's copy carries only in-frame clones and drops some. Found here are about 21,000 clones, approximately 80% of them singletons; the top ten hold around 3%. The sample in question was unsorted PBMCs, obtained 1.9 years after starting antiretroviral therapy. This TCR was sampled from a woman in her fifties or sixties with HIV. The V gene is TRBV7-6, the J gene TRBJ1-2; D uncertain. CDR3 amino acids: CASSLNKNYGYTF. Written as DNA, the CDR3 is TGTGCCAGCAGCTTGAACAAGAACTATGGCTACACCTTC. Supplemented by reference TRBV7-6 and TRBJ1-2, the full variable domain reads GAGVSQSPRYKVTKRGQDVALRCDPISGHVSLYWYRQALGQGPEFLTYFNYEAQQDKSGLPNDRFSAERPEGSISTLTIQRTEQRDSAMYRCASSLNKNYGYTFGSGTRLTVV.